This TCR beta chain stems from a study of human T cells and chemical hapten exposure. Time point of the sample: patch test 3, about 24 weeks after DPC sensitization. Treatment described: therapeutic diphenylcyclopropenone sensitization with weekly scalp DPC. Each cDNA molecule in the library carried unique molecular identifiers. TCRdb analysed the RACE reads with MiXCR anew, one entry per CDR3 protein. The table shows over 100,000 distinct CDR3 sequences, with approximately 11% occurring only once. CDR1 and CDR2 from the germline V gene are MNHEY and SVGEGT. There are 12 residues in the CDR3. The germline V and J ends were trimmed by 2 bases and 7 bases, with 6 bases remaining between them. This clonotype was recorded a few times.

The V call is TRBV6-2 or TRBV6-3, the J call TRBJ1-5; D gene ambiguous. Source: whole blood, taken in connection with sensitization to the hapten diphenylcyclopropenone (DPC). This receptor was obtained from a woman aged 45-65 years with alopecia areata. Some clones in this sample may be carry-over from other donors' samples. The CDR3 sequence is CASSYPQQPQHF. CDR3 bases: TGTGCCAGCAGTTACCCACAGCAGCCCCAGCATTTT.